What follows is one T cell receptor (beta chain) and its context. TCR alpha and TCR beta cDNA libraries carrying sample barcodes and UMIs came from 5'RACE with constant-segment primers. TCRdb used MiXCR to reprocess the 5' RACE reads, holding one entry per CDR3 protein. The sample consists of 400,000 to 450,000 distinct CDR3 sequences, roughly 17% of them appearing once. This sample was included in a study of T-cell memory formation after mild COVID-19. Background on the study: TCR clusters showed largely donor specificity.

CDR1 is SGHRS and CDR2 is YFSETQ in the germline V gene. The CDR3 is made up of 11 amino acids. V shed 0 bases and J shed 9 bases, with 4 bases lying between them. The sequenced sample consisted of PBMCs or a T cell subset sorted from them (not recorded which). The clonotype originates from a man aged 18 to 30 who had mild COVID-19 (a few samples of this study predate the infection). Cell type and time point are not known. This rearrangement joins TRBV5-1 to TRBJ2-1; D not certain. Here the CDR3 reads CASSLDTEQFF. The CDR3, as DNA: TGCGCCAGCAGCTTGGATACTGAGCAGTTCTTC.